The 18 T cell receptor beta chains below were found in one sample sequenced in a study of T cell changes during pregnancy in multiple sclerosis. Assay used: immunoSEQ multiplex PCR; TCRdb lists only in-frame clones, some missing. The table includes about 44,000 clones, 80% to 90% detected once. Source: CD4+ T cells from peripheral blood mononuclear cells, taken after pregnancy. These receptors all stem from a female donor with multiple sclerosis, enrolled in a pregnancy study.

J is TRBJ2-1 and V is TRBV5-4; D possibly corresponds to TRBD2 (5 bases). Germline CDR1 and CDR2: SGHNT and YYREEE (reference sequence). The V gene lost 3 bases and the J gene lost 0 bases, with 16 bases spanning the gap. There are 17 residues in the CDR3. The CDR3, as DNA: TGTGCCAGCAGCTCCGGAGTTCGACTAAACTCCTACAATGAGCAGTTCTTC. It yields the protein CASSSGVRLNSYNEQFF. Supplemented by reference TRBV5-4 and TRBJ2-1, the full variable domain reads ETGVTQSPTHLIKTRGQQVTLRCSSQSGHNTVSWYQQALGQGPQFIFQYYREEENGRGNFPPRFSGLQFPNYSSELNVNALELDDSALYLCASSSGVRLNSYNEQFFGPGTRLTVL.

The chain has TRBV21-1 and TRBJ2-1; the D call TRBD2 from the table was never checked on the DNA. TRBV21-1 is an annotated pseudogene. The CDR3 has 16 residues. DNA for the CDR3: TGTGCCAGCAGCGCCGAACTAGCGGGAGTAGGCAATGAGCAGTTCTTC. Residues: CASSAELAGVGNEQFF.

This clone appeared a few times. V gene TRBV5-1 combines with J gene TRBJ2-7; 9 bases are shared with TRBD2. This CDR3 has 15 amino acids. Germline CDR1 SGHRS, CDR2 YFSETQ. J lost 6 bases, V lost 2 bases, and 9 bases had no gene match. CDR3 region: CASSLTASGTAEQYF. In DNA form, the CDR3 reads TGCGCCAGCAGCTTAACAGCTAGCGGGACCGCCGAGCAGTACTTC. Full variable domain (outside the CDR3, taken from reference TRBV5-1 and TRBJ2-7): KAGVTQTPRYLIKTRGQQVTLSCSPISGHRSVSWYQQTPGQGLQFLFEYFSETQRNKGNFPGRFSGRQFSNSRSEMNVSTLELGDSALYLCASSLTASGTAEQYFGPGTRLTVT.

The table lists this clone with a count of one. The V and J genes are TRBV2 and TRBJ1-5, with D possibly being TRBD1 (5 bases). The CDR3 is 12 amino acids. Germline V gene sequence: CDR1 SNHLY, CDR2 FYNNEI. Trimming stripped 6 bases from V and 3 bases from J, with 6 bases between. CDR3 bases: TGTGCCAGCAGGACAGTCAATCAGCCCCAGCATTTT. Its translation is CASRTVNQPQHF.

This chain links TRBV5-4 with TRBJ2-1; 11 positions agree with TRBD2. V trimming: 4 bases; J trimming: 8 bases; junction bases outside the gene matches: 11. The CDR3 has 16 residues. CDR1 is SGHNT, CDR2 YYREEE, per germline (reference sequence). The CDR3 nucleotides are TGTGCCAGCAGCACACGTACTAGCGGGAGTTCCCATGAGCAGTTCTTC. Protein product: CASSTRTSGSSHEQFF. The variable domain in full, with the rest retrieved from reference TRBV5-4 and TRBJ2-1, is ETGVTQSPTHLIKTRGQQVTLRCSSQSGHNTVSWYQQALGQGPQFIFQYYREEENGRGNFPPRFSGLQFPNYSSELNVNALELDDSALYLCASSTRTSGSSHEQFFGPGTRLTVL.

V and J are TRBV7-6 and TRBJ1-2, with D hard to call. Between the trimmed V and J ends, which lost 1 base and 4 bases, there was a span of 13 bases. The CDR3 loop spans 15 amino acids. The germline V gene encodes CDR1 SGHVS and CDR2 FNYEAQ. The CDR3 nucleotides are TGTGCCAGCAGCTTAGGGTCAATCGCGGGCTATGGCTACACCTTC. Translated, it gives CASSLGSIAGYGYTF.

The chain carries TRBV7-3 and TRBJ1-1; 9 bases agree with TRBD1. V lost 2 bases to trimming and J lost 4 bases; unmatched junction nucleotides: 2. Germline CDR1 SGHTA, CDR2 FQGTGA. The CDR3 loop spans 14 amino acids. Here the CDR3 reads CASSLEQGATEAFF. The CDR3 DNA reads as TGTGCCAGCAGCTTAGAACAGGGGGCCACTGAAGCTTTCTTT. Complete variable domain (other parts from reference TRBV7-3 and TRBJ1-1): GAGVSQTPSNKVTEKGKYVELRCDPISGHTALYWYRQSLGQGPEFLIYFQGTGAADDSGLPNDRFFAVRPEGSVSTLKIQRTERGDSAVYLCASSLEQGATEAFFGQGTRLTVV.

The genes are TRBV5-1 and TRBJ2-5; D might be TRBD1 (5 bases). Germline V gene data show CDR1 as SGHRS and CDR2 as YFSETQ. This CDR3 region has 12 residues. The germline V and J ends were trimmed by 5 bases and 5 bases, with 10 bases remaining between them. The CDR3 here is CASSWKGETQYF. CDR3 coding DNA: TGCGCCAGCAGTTGGAAGGGGGAGACCCAGTACTTC.

In DNA form, the CDR3 reads TGTGCCAGCAGCTCTATACCTAGTTCTCATACGCAGTATTTT. Protein: CASSSIPSSHTQYF. This chain joins TRBV7-3 and TRBJ2-3; D call uncertain. Trimming took 4 bases from V and 7 from J, leaving 15 bases between them. The CDR3 runs 14 residues. Germline CDR1 and CDR2: SGHTA and FQGTGA.

The rearrangement links TRBV5-1 to TRBJ2-7, with 16 bases identical to TRBD2. The CDR3 is 17 amino acids. Trimming cost V 4 bases and J 4 bases; bases outside gene matches: 8. Germline CDR1 reads SGHRS; CDR2 reads YFSETQ. The CDR3 region has the DNA TGCGCCAGCAGCCCCGGGACTAGCGGGAGGGCCCAGTACGAGCAGTACTTC. Translation: CASSPGTSGRAQYEQYF.

J is TRBJ2-1 and V is TRBV19; D might be TRBD2 (5 bases). This CDR3 has 14 amino acids. Germline assignment: CDR1 LNHDA and CDR2 SQIVND (reference sequence). V was pared by 4 bases and J by 4 bases, with 11 bases between. For the CDR3, the DNA is TGTGCCAGTAGTAAGGGCACGGGATACAATGAGCAGTTCTTC. Amino acid sequence: CASSKGTGYNEQFF. Complete variable domain (other parts from reference TRBV19 and TRBJ2-1): DGGITQSPKYLFRKEGQNVTLSCEQNLNHDAMYWYRQDPGQGLRLIYYSQIVNDFQKGDIAEGYSVSREKKESFPLTVTSAQKNPTAFYLCASSKGTGYNEQFFGPGTRLTVL.

The chain combines TRBV5-4 with TRBJ2-3, with 8 bases aligning to TRBD1. This CDR3 is 14 amino acids long. Per germline, CDR1 SGHNT and CDR2 YYREEE (reference sequence). Unmatched junction bases numbered 7, after V lost 4 bases and J lost 6 bases. Here the CDR3 reads CASSLTGEVDTQYF. In DNA, the CDR3 is TGTGCCAGCAGCCTGACAGGGGAAGTGGATACGCAGTATTTT.

This clone was found once. This rearrangement joins TRBV29-1 to TRBJ1-2, with D maybe TRBD1 (5 bases). Trimming removed 1 base at V and 8 bases at J, with 14 bases between. This CDR3 comprises 13 residues. CDR1 and CDR2 (germline): SQVTM, ANQGSEA. This CDR3 reads CSVEGAGFGGYTF. The DNA of the CDR3 is TGCAGCGTTGAAGGGGCAGGGTTTGGGGGCTACACCTTC.

CDR3: CAWSVWRDPRNEQFF. The CDR3 coding sequence is TGTGCCTGGAGTGTTTGGCGGGATCCGAGAAATGAGCAGTTCTTC. The chain is built from TRBV30 and TRBJ2-1, with D possibly TRBD2 on 6 matching bases. The CDR3 totals 15 residues. Germline assignment: CDR1 GTSNPN and CDR2 SVGIG (reference sequence). V lost 0 bases and J lost 7, with 16 bases in between.

J is TRBJ2-7 and V is TRBV19, with TRBD2 matching 8 bases. Looked up from germline, CDR1 is LNHDA and CDR2 is SQIVND (reference sequence). The CDR3 covers 14 residues. V lost 4 bases and J lost 5; bases outside the gene matches: 7. The CDR3 loop is CASSSGTRLNEQYF. The CDR3 nucleotides are TGTGCCAGTAGTAGTGGGACTAGACTCAACGAGCAGTACTTC.

This rearrangement joins TRBV18 to TRBJ1-4; unclear D gene. Germline lookup yields CDR1 KGHSH and CDR2 LQKENI. CDR3 length: 13 amino acids. V lost 0 bases, J lost 10 bases, and 9 bases lay in between. CDR3 nucleotides: TGTGCCAGCTCACCACCGGTGGGAGGAAAACTGTTTTTT. Translating it yields CASSPPVGGKLFF.

The rearrangement links TRBV6-6 to TRBJ1-5; 8 bases are shared with TRBD1. V lost 7 bases, J lost 6 bases, and 11 bases stayed unmatched. The germline V gene has CDR1 MNHNY and CDR2 SVGAGI (reference sequence). The CDR3 is 15 residues long. The CDR3 region has the DNA TGTGCCAGCAATGCACTCGGACAGGGTGGTCAGCCCCAGCATTTT. Amino acid sequence: CASNALGQGGQPQHF.

V gene TRBV25-1 combines with J gene TRBJ2-5; TRBD1 agrees at 7 bases. Looked up from germline, CDR1 is MGHDK and CDR2 is SYGVNS. This CDR3 has 16 amino acids. V lost 3 bases and J lost 5; bases outside the gene matches: 12. CDR3 in DNA: TGTGCCAGCAGTGAGGCTACAGGGGAAGTGGACGAGACCCAGTACTTC. Its translation is CASSEATGEVDETQYF. Full variable domain (outside the CDR3, taken from reference TRBV25-1 and TRBJ2-5): EADIYQTPRYLVIGTGKKITLECSQTMGHDKMYWYQQDPGMELHLIHYSYGVNSTEKGDLSSESTVSRIRTEHFPLTLESARPSHTSQYLCASSEATGEVDETQYFGPGTRLLVL.